The clone carrying this TCR beta chain has a count of ten or more. This sample stems from a study of spatial heterogeneity in lung cancer. Looking at the study overall: When available, follow-up PBMC samples taken a median of roughly two years after resection were sequenced.

In TCRdb, the 5' RACE reads were re-called with MiXCR into one record per CDR3 protein. The sample has 20,000 to 30,000 distinct CDR3 sequences, approximately 5.4% seen once. Time point reported: blood at routine non-recurrence follow-up after resection. The sequenced material consisted of unsorted whole RNA from tumor, nontumor lung or frozen PBMC. CDR1 and CDR2 (germline): DFQATT, SNEGSKA (reference sequence). V lost 5 bases, J lost 1 base, and 12 bases lay in between. The CDR3 runs to 14 residues. The sample was PBMCs, taken at follow-up. The chain employs TRBV20-1 and TRBJ1-3, with D unresolved. This TCR was recovered from a male donor with early-stage non-small cell lung cancer. CDR3 amino acids: CSARAWGSGNTIYF. The CDR3 DNA reads TGCAGTGCTCGCGCATGGGGATCTGGAAACACCATATATTTT.